Below are 8 T cell receptor beta chains sequenced from a single sample in a study of Ad26.COV2.S vaccination and SARS-CoV-2 variants. Sequenced by immunoSEQ multiplex PCR; TCRdb stores in-frame clones only, minus some. The repertoire holds some 330,000 clones, with 90% as singletons. Treatment described: some 20 received Ad26.COV2.S at low or high dose, single or two shots; roughly five received placebo; per-sample allocation not given. All samples were drawn on day 63, counting from the first vaccine or placebo injection. The sample here was peripheral blood, taken in a trial of Ad26.COV2.S vaccine versus placebo. All receptors come from a person aged 18-65 years who received the Ad26.COV2.S COVID-19 vaccine or a placebo.

The chain combines TRBV5-7 with TRBJ1-5, with 9 bases identical to TRBD1. TRBV5-7 is known as an ORF, though its function is uncertain. Trimming cost V 2 bases and J 5 bases; bases outside gene matches: 11. This CDR3 contains 17 residues. This CDR3 is CASSFGGTGHVDQPQHF. CDR3 coding DNA: TGTGCCAGCAGCTTCGGAGGGACAGGGCATGTGGATCAGCCCCAGCATTTT.

This chain uses TRBV19 with TRBJ2-7; D gene ambiguous. This CDR3 is built from 11 residues. Germline CDR1 reads LNHDA; CDR2 reads SQIVND (reference sequence). The V end was cut by 6 bases, the J end by 6 bases, with 9 bases between. The CDR3 loop reads CASRGLCEQYV. The CDR3 nucleotides are TGTGCCAGTAGAGGTTTGTGCGAGCAGTACGTC.

The chain recombines TRBV19 with TRBJ2-1; a possible D gene is TRBD2 (6 bases). Trimming shortened V by 1 base and J by 2 bases, and 12 bases separated the two germline ends. The germline CDR1 and CDR2 sequences are LNHDA and SQIVND (reference sequence). This CDR3 spans 16 amino acids. CDR3 protein: CASSIGYGGTYNEQFF. DNA for the CDR3: TGTGCCAGTAGTATAGGGTACGGGGGAACCTACAATGAGCAGTTCTTC. Full variable domain (rest looked up from reference TRBV19 and TRBJ2-1): DGGITQSPKYLFRKEGQNVTLSCEQNLNHDAMYWYRQDPGQGLRLIYYSQIVNDFQKGDIAEGYSVSREKKESFPLTVTSAQKNPTAFYLCASSIGYGGTYNEQFFGPGTRLTVL.

V is TRBV7-7 and J is TRBJ2-3; D unresolved. V lost 1 base and J 4 bases, leaving 15 bases between the germline ends. CDR1 and CDR2 (germline): SSHAT, FNYEAQ (reference sequence). This CDR3 is built from 16 residues. CDR3 residues: CASSLDPGYLADTQYF. Written as DNA, the CDR3 is TGTGCCAGCAGCTTAGACCCCGGATACTTGGCAGATACGCAGTATTTT.

The genes are TRBV19 and TRBJ1-2, with a tentative D call TRBD1 (5 bases). The CDR3 runs to 13 residues. CDR1 is LNHDA, CDR2 SQIVND, per germline (reference sequence). V lost 7 bases, J lost 5 bases, and 14 bases lay in between. This CDR3 is CASKLGAGYGYTF. Here the CDR3 DNA reads TGTGCCAGTAAGCTAGGGGCTGGGTATGGCTACACCTTC.

The sample holds one count of this clone. The chain uses TRBV5-8 and TRBJ1-5; the D gene is possibly TRBD1 (6 bases). CDR1 and CDR2 (germline): SGHTS, YDEGEE. The V and J ends lost 5 bases and 1 base respectively, with 10 bases between them. This CDR3 is built from 14 residues. The CDR3 region has the DNA TGTGCCAGCAGACATGGGACAAGCAATCAGCCCCAGCATTTT. As protein: CASRHGTSNQPQHF. The full variable domain, with the rest looked up from reference TRBV5-8 and TRBJ1-5, is EAGVTQSPTHLIKTRGQQATLRCSPISGHTSVYWYQQALGLGLQFLLWYDEGEERNRGNFPPRFSGRQFPNYSSELNVNALELEDSALYLCASRHGTSNQPQHFGDGTRLSIL.

This chain uses TRBV7-9 with TRBJ2-7; 7 bases line up with TRBD1. This CDR3 is 14 amino acids long. The ends lost 5 bases at V and 6 bases at J; junction bases unmatched: 10. Germline V lookup: CDR1 SEHNR, CDR2 FQNEAQ (reference sequence). CDR3: CASSRGGAFSEQYF. For the CDR3, the DNA is TGTGCCAGCAGCCGAGGGGGCGCTTTTTCCGAGCAGTACTTC.

V and J are TRBV7-8 and TRBJ2-5; 7 bases align to TRBD2. This CDR3 spans 16 amino acids. Unmatched junction bases numbered 11, after V lost 5 bases and J lost 2 bases. Germline CDR1 and CDR2: SGHVS and FQNEAQ. CDR3 bases: TGTGCCAGCAGCCCCCGTGTACCGGGACTACAAGAGACCCAGTACTTC. Translated, it gives CASSPRVPGLQETQYF. Full variable domain (missing parts from reference TRBV7-8 and TRBJ2-5): GAGVSQSPRYKVAKRGQDVALRCDPISGHVSLFWYQQALGQGPEFLTYFQNEAQLDKSGLPSDRFFAERPEGSVSTLKIQRTQQEDSAVYLCASSPRVPGLQETQYFGPGTRLLVL.